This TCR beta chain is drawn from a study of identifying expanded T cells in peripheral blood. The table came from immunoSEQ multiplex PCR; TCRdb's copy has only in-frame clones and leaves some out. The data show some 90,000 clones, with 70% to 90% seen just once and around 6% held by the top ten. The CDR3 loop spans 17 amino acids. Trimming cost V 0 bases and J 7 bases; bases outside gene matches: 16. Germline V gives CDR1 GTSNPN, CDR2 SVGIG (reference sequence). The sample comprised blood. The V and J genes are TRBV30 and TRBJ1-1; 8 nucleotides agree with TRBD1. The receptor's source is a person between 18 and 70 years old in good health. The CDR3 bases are TGTGCCTGGAGTGTTTGGGAGGGCAGGGGGCGTGAGAGTGAAGCTTTCTTT. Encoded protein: CAWSVWEGRGRESEAFF.